This T cell receptor (beta chain) was found in a study of blood T cell repertoires in COVID-19. About the study: PBMCs, B-cell-depleted T cells, or T cells provided the cDNA or gDNA that made up the material.

Authors' analysis steps: Estimation of nucleated cell counts was performed using reference gene primer amplification. Profiling relied on immunoSEQ multiplex PCR, and the TCRdb table lists in-frame clones only, not all of them. Clonal size and the V and J genes are those of that table, whereas D and trimming came from the DNA. The table shows about 48,000 clones, with more than 70% occurring only once. V shed 10 bases, J shed 1 base, and the junction held 29 bases outside the gene matches. This CDR3 contains 21 residues. The sequenced sample was peripheral blood. The sequence came from a woman between 55 and 75 years old with acute or convalescent COVID-19. The rearrangement uses TRBV23-1 and TRBJ2-7; 9 bases match TRBD2. TRBV23-1 is recorded as an ORF, its role being uncertain. As DNA, the CDR3 is TGCGCCACCTATTATCAAGCGACAGTCCGACTAGCGGCCATAGGATCCTACGAGCAGTACTTC. This translates into CATYYQATVRLAAIGSYEQYF.